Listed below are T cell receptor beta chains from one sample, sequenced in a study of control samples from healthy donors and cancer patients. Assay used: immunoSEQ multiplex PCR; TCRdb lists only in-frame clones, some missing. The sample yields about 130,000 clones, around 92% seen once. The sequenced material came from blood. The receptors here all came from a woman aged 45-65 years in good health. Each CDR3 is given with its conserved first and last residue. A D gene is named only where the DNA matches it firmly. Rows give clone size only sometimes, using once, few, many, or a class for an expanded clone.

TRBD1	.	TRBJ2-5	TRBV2	CASSGSRGLGETQYF	TGTGCCAGCAGTGGATCCAGGGGGCTTGGAGAGACCCAGTACTTC
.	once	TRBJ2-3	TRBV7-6	CASSLGVTGTDTQYF	TGTGCCAGCAGCTTAGGAGTCACGGGCACAGATACGCAGTATTTT
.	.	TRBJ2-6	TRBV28	CASSMEQAGANVLTF	TGTGCCAGCAGTATGGAGCAGGCTGGGGCCAACGTCCTGACTTTC
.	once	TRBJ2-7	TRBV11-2	CASSPNYEQYF	TGTGCCAGCAGCCCGAACTACGAGCAGTACTTC
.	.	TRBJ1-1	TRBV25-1	CASSEYETRGNTEAFF	TGTGCCAGCAGTGAATATGAAACTCGGGGGAACACTGAAGCTTTCTTT
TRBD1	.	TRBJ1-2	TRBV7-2	CASSRDRAGANYGYTF	TGTGCCAGCAGCCGCGACAGGGCAGGGGCTAACTATGGCTACACCTTC
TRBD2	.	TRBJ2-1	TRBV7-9	CASSSELAGEQFF	TGTGCCAGCAGCTCCGAGCTAGCGGGTGAGCAGTTCTTC
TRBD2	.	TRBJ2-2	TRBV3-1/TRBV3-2	CASSHPGLAGAANTGELFF	TGTGCCAGCAGCCACCCGGGACTAGCGGGGGCCGCGAACACCGGGGAGCTGTTTTTT
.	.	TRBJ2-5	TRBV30	CAWSRGGPETQYF	TGTGCCTGGAGCCGTGGTGGGCCCGAGACCCAGTACTTC
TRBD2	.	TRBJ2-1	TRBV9	CASSGGGPYNEQFF	TGTGCCAGCAGCGGGGGGGGTCCCTACAATGAGCAGTTCTTC
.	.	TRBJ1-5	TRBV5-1	CASSGIRQPIQPQHF	TGCGCCAGCAGCGGGATTAGACAGCCCATACAGCCCCAGCATTTT
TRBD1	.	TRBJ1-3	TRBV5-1	CASSSGTGALGGNTIYF	TGCGCCAGCAGCTCCGGGACAGGGGCCCTCGGTGGAAACACCATATATTTT
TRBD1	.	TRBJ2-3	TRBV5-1	CASSLGQGPTDTQYF	TGCGCCAGCAGCTTGGGACAGGGACCCACAGATACGCAGTATTTT
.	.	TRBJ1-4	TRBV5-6	CASSFVATNEKLFF	TGTGCCAGCAGCTTCGTCGCAACTAATGAAAAACTGTTTTTT
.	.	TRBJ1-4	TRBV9	CAPLIGSEKLFF	TGTGCCCCCCTTATCGGGAGTGAAAAACTGTTTTTT